This T cell receptor beta chain was recorded in a study of CD8 T cells in Susac syndrome. This clonotype appeared a single time. CDR1 and CDR2 (germline): SNHLY, FYNNEI. V shed 9 bases and J 0 bases; nucleotides not matched to a gene: 5. CDR3 length equals 15 residues. Random hexamers primed reverse transcription of about 0.45 to 1 ug RNA. Using its own MiXCR run on the immunoSEQ multiplex PCR reads, TCRdb lists one record per CDR3 protein. The data hold around 170,000 distinct CDR3 sequences, with around 96% observed a single time. This chain links TRBV2 with TRBJ2-6; 7 bases align to TRBD1. Sequenced material: CD8+ T cells from PBMCs. This TCR was recovered from a human donor with multiple sclerosis. The CDR3 sequence: CARTDRASGANVLTF. The DNA for the CDR3 is TGTGCCAGAACCGACAGGGCCTCTGGGGCCAACGTCCTGACTTTC.